The source of this T cell receptor beta chain is a study of blood T cell repertoires in COVID-19. Overall study context: Italy, Spain and the United States were the sources of the convalescent and acute COVID-19 samples. The analysed material was cDNA or gDNA that came from T cells, B-cell-depleted T cells, or PBMCs.

Per the original data handling: Nucleated cell counts were estimated from reference gene primer amplification. Some clones are missing from TCRdb's copy, which holds only in-frame ones; the method was immunoSEQ multiplex PCR. That table supplies the V and J calls and clone size; D and trimming were determined from the DNA. Of approximately 50,000 clones listed, more than 90% are singletons. This CDR3 has 13 amino acids. V was shortened by 7 bases and J by 5 bases, with 14 bases between the two germline ends. Germline CDR1 SEHNR, CDR2 FQNEAQ (reference sequence). This TCR derives from a man in his fifties with active COVID-19. This chain connects TRBV7-9 to TRBJ1-1; D not certain. Sequencing was performed on peripheral blood. CDR3 bases: TGTGCCAGCATGGAGTCTACATCGACTGAAGCTTTCTTT. Translating it yields CASMESTSTEAFF.